This T cell receptor (beta chain) was identified during a study of OX40 agonist ivuxolimab in advanced cancers. Study overall: The patients received agonistic anti-OX40 (CD134) antibody ivuxolimab.

In regard to this clone: Antigen: not known.

Study-wide results and limits: Those patients achieving a partial response at 0.1-3.0 mg/kg showed among the lowest clonal expansion.

The table came from immunoSEQ multiplex PCR; TCRdb's copy has only in-frame clones and leaves some out. The sample shows over 55,000 clones, around 84% of them seen only once. This clonotype originated in an adult with an advanced solid tumor such as melanoma, head and neck, liver or kidney cancer. Source: CD4+ or CD8+ T cells sorted from blood, taken in a trial of the OX40 agonist ivuxolimab.

The CDR3 reads CASSKETGTHLGEQFF. The CDR3 DNA is TGTGCCAGCAGTAAAGAAACCGGGACCCATCTCGGTGAGCAGTTCTTC. The chain employs TRBV2 and TRBJ2-1, with D tentatively TRBD1 or TRBD2 (5 bases each). This CDR3 has 16 amino acids. V was cut by 5 bases and J by 9 bases, with 23 bases left in between. Germline CDR1 and CDR2: SNHLY and FYNNEI. Full variable domain (missing parts from reference TRBV2 and TRBJ2-1): EPEVTQTPSHQVTQMGQEVILRCVPISNHLYFYWYRQILGQKVEFLVSFYNNEISEKSEIFDDQFSVERPDGSNFTLKIRSTKLEDSAMYFCASSKETGTHLGEQFFGPGTRLTVL.